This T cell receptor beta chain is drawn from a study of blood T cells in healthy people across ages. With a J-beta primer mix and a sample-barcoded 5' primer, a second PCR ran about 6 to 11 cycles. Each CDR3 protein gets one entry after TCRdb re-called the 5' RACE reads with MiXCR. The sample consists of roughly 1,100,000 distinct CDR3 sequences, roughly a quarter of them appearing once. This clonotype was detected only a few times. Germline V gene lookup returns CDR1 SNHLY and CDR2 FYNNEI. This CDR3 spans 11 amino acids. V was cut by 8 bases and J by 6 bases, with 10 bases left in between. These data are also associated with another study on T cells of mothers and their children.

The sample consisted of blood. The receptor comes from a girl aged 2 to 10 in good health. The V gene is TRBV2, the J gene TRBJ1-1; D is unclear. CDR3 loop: CASAQGPEAFF. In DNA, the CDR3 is TGTGCCAGCGCCCAAGGACCTGAAGCTTTCTTT.